The clone carrying this T cell receptor (beta chain) was counted a few times. Its target is not known. These data are taken from a study of T cell responses to AZD1222 COVID-19 vaccine. Study findings and constraints: Two AZD1222 doses significantly raised spike-specific TCR breadth and depth over controls. In a largely white British group with more females than males, clonal diversity was possibly underestimated. Baseline serostatus was positive in only a handful of AZD1222 recipients.

Some clones are missing from TCRdb's copy, which holds only in-frame ones; the method was immunoSEQ multiplex PCR. The profile shows about 140,000 clones, under 95% of them singletons. Germline-derived CDR1 and CDR2 are SGHDT and YYEEEE. Trimming left V 1 base short and J 0 bases short, with 3 bases between. The CDR3 extends over 13 amino acids. The chain links TRBV5-6 to TRBJ2-3; no clear D. Sequencing was performed on peripheral blood, taken on day 0 of AZD1222 vaccination. The receptor was isolated from an adult in good health. The CDR3 sequence: CASSLQSTDTQYF. The DNA for the CDR3 is TGTGCCAGCAGCTTGCAGAGCACAGATACGCAGTATTTT. The full variable domain, its missing parts supplied by reference TRBV5-6 and TRBJ2-3, is DAGVTQSPTHLIKTRGQQVTLRCSPKSGHDTVSWYQQALGQGPQFIFQYYEEEERQRGNFPDRFSGHQFPNYSSELNVNALLLGDSALYLCASSLQSTDTQYFGPGTRLTVL.